This entry lists 10 T cell receptor beta chains sequenced from one sample in a study of beta chain features in type 1 diabetes. The entirety of the isolated RNA underwent reverse transcription, so expressed TCRB transcripts were sequenced. The table came from immunoSEQ multiplex PCR; TCRdb's copy has only in-frame clones and leaves some out. The sample lists hundreds of thousands of clones, 25% to 35% seen once, with about 0.065% in the top ten. The sample comprised naive CD4+ T cells from blood. The receptors derive from a man aged 18 to 29 in good health.

The genes are TRBV7-9 and TRBJ2-1; 8 nucleotides match TRBD1. CDR3 length equals 16 residues. The J segment lost 1 base and the V segment lost 4 bases, leaving 6 bases of the junction unmatched. From germline, CDR1 is SEHNR and CDR2 FQNEAQ (reference sequence). The CDR3, as DNA: TGTGCCAGCAGCTCACCCGGGACAGGATCCTACAATGAGCAGTTCTTC. Translation: CASSSPGTGSYNEQFF.

This clone was seen a handful of times. Other nucleotide sequences from this sample produce the same CDR3. This chain connects TRBV27 to TRBJ1-2; TRBD1 aligns across 9 bases. Unmatched junction bases numbered 3, after V lost 6 bases and J lost 4 bases. The germline gives CDR1 MNHEY, CDR2 SMNVEV (reference sequence). There are 13 residues in the CDR3. Here the CDR3 reads CASSLDRGYGYTF. The CDR3 DNA sequence: TGTGCCAGCAGCTTGGACAGGGGCTATGGCTACACCTTC.

In nucleotides, the CDR3 is TGTGCCTGGAGTGTACCCGGGACTCCCACTAATCATGGCTACACCTTC. Translation gives CAWSVPGTPTNHGYTF. The rearrangement links TRBV30 to TRBJ1-2, with D possibly matching TRBD1 (5 bases). V shed 0 bases and J shed 6 bases, with 20 bases lying between them. Germline V gene sequence: CDR1 GTSNPN, CDR2 SVGIG (reference sequence). This CDR3 is built from 16 residues.

This clone came up a few times. This chain joins TRBV29-1 and TRBJ1-1; no reliable D call. The V gene's germline CDR1 is SQVTM and CDR2 ANQGSEA. Deletions cut 2 bases from V and 6 bases from J, with 10 bases between. The CDR3 length is 12 residues. CDR3 nucleotide sequence: TGCAGCGTTGAACGATCATCGGCTGAAGCTTTCTTT. The encoded protein is CSVERSSAEAFF. Looking up the rest from reference TRBV29-1 and TRBJ1-1 gives the full variable domain: SAVISQKPSRDICQRGTSLTIQCQVDSQVTMMFWYRQQPGQSLTLIATANQGSEATYESGFVIDKFPISRPNLTFSTLTVSNMSPEDSSIYLCSVERSSAEAFFGQGTRLTVV.

This clone was observed a handful of times. The chain is built from TRBV5-6 and TRBJ2-1, with D perhaps matching TRBD2 (6 bases). Trimming took 0 bases from V and 5 from J, leaving 15 bases between them. The CDR3 runs to 16 residues. CDR1 SGHDT and CDR2 YYEEEE come from the germline V gene. The CDR3 here is CASSLAGTSIHNEQFF. CDR3 sequence (DNA): TGTGCCAGCAGCTTGGCGGGAACTAGCATCCACAATGAGCAGTTCTTC.

This clone appeared a few times. The chain employs TRBV7-9 and TRBJ2-1; D unclear. The V gene's germline CDR1 is SEHNR and CDR2 FQNEAQ (reference sequence). CDR3 length equals 13 residues. The V end lost 4 bases, the J end lost 10 bases, and 14 bases lay between the germline ends. CDR3 sequence: CASSSPVLLEQFF. Here the CDR3 DNA reads TGTGCCAGCAGCTCCCCGGTGCTTCTGGAGCAGTTCTTC.

This clone was seen a few times. The J gene is TRBJ2-7, the V gene TRBV27; 10 positions match TRBD2. Trimming took 6 bases from V and 4 from J; bases not matched to a gene: 9. There are 15 residues in the CDR3. Germline loops: CDR1 MNHEY, CDR2 SMNVEV (reference sequence). This chain's CDR3 is CASRDRTSGKYEQYF. CDR3 nucleotide sequence: TGTGCCAGCAGGGATAGGACTAGCGGCAAATACGAGCAGTACTTC.

The rearrangement links TRBV7-3 to TRBJ2-7; 10 bases align to TRBD2. Germline V CDR1 and CDR2: SGHTA, FQGTGA. CDR3 length equals 15 residues. V shed 3 bases, J shed 2 bases, and the junction held 4 bases outside the gene matches. In DNA form, the CDR3 reads TGTGCCAGCAGCTTCGAAAGCGGGAGGGCCTACGAGCAGTACTTC. Translation gives CASSFESGRAYEQYF.

This clone has only a few counts. The chain couples TRBV30 to TRBJ1-1; D is undetermined. V was shortened by 0 bases and J by 4 bases, with 9 bases between the two germline ends. The CDR3 is 13 amino acids. Per the germline V gene, CDR1 is GTSNPN and CDR2 is SVGIG (reference sequence). CDR3 nucleotides: TGTGCCTGGAGTGTAACATGGGGCACTGAAGCTTTCTTT. Amino acid sequence: CAWSVTWGTEAFF.

The chain has TRBV11-2 and TRBJ2-5, with TRBD1 identical over 7 bases. In germline, CDR1 is SGHAT, CDR2 FQNNGV. This CDR3 contains 15 residues. With V trimmed by 1 base and J by 5 bases, 7 bases remained unmatched. The CDR3 spells CASSLAPTGRETQYF. CDR3 nucleotides: TGTGCCAGCAGCTTAGCCCCGACAGGGCGGGAGACCCAGTACTTC.